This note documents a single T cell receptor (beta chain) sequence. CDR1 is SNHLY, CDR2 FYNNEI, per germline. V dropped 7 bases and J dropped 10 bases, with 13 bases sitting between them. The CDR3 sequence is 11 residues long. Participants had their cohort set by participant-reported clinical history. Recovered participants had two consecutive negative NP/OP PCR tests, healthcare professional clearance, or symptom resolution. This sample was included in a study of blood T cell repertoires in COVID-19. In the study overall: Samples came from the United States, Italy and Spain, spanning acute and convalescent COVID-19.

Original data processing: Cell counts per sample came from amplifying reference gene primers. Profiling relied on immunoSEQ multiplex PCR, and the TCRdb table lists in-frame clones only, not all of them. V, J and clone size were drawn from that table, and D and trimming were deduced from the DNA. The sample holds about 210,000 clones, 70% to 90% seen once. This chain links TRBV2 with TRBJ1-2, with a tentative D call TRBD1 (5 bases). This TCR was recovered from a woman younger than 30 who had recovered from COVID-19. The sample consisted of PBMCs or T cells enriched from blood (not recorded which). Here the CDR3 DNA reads TGTGCCAGCACCAGGGCAGGTTACTACACCTTC. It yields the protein CASTRAGYYTF.